The entry below describes one T cell receptor beta chain. This entry comes from a study of cytomegalovirus exposure and HLA in healthy donors. PCR involved 60 Vbeta and 13 Jbeta primers. Profiling relied on immunoSEQ multiplex PCR, and the TCRdb table lists in-frame clones only, not all of them. Among fewer than 150,000 clones listed, roughly 80% were seen once. V dropped 3 bases and J dropped 5 bases, with 22 bases sitting between them. Germline-derived CDR1 and CDR2 are ENHRY and SYGVKD. The CDR3 runs 17 residues. This sequence was found in a man aged 45-65 years in good health and CMV-seronegative. Sequencing input: PBMCs. The chain uses TRBV10-3 and TRBJ2-5; tentatively, D is TRBD1 (5 bases). The CDR3 DNA follows: TGTGCCATCAGTGATGGACCAGATAGGCAGGGTCGGGAGACCCAGTACTTC. It yields the protein CAISDGPDRQGRETQYF.